This paragraph reports one T cell receptor beta chain. Its antigen is undetermined. This specimen belongs to a study of OX40 agonist ivuxolimab in advanced cancers. CDR1 and CDR2 (germline): SEHNR, FQNEAQ (reference sequence). V was shortened by 5 bases and J by 8 bases, with 24 bases between the two germline ends. The CDR3 runs to 16 residues. Individuals having autoimmune disease history or systemic immunosuppression were not enrolled. Profiled with immunoSEQ multiplex PCR; TCRdb holds only in-frame clones, not every one. Of over 65,000 clones listed, about 90% are singletons. The study's findings and limits: CD4+ and CD8+ blood T cells expanded clonally by week 6 at 0.1 to 3.0 mg/kg. The authors also found low normalized T-cell clonal expansion in some nonresponders. The study did not work out the antigen specificity of the expanded peripheral T cells.

This TCR was recovered from an adult with an advanced solid tumor such as melanoma, head and neck, liver or kidney cancer. This rearrangement joins TRBV7-9 to TRBJ1-2, with D tentatively TRBD1 (5 bases). This specimen was CD4+ or CD8+ T cells sorted from blood, taken in a trial of the OX40 agonist ivuxolimab. The CDR3 sequence: CASSRRTTRGKIGYTF. CDR3 sequence (DNA): TGTGCCAGCAGCCGACGGACTACGCGGGGGAAAATAGGCTACACCTTC.